The TCR beta chain under discussion was sequenced for a study of T-cell reconstitution after alpha-beta-depleted transplantation in children. The study, taken as a whole, reports: The high TCRbeta diversity at day 60 in some patients came from surviving recipient T cells and thymic progenitors. Newly made T cells mostly supplied T-cell counts and diversity one year after transplant. Alpha-beta T cells present about two months after transplant were reported to originate from several hundred expanded graft clones.

Germline lookup yields CDR1 MNHEY and CDR2 SVGEGT. CDR3 length: 14 amino acids. On this clonotype itself: Its antigen is not identified. Relative to the germline gene, one junction end is altered; a read error may explain this.

Unique molecular identifiers were incorporated when the TCRbeta library was constructed. Each CDR3 protein gets one entry after TCRdb re-called the PCR reads with MiXCR. The top ten hold approximately 8.6% of the sample, which has hundreds of thousands of distinct CDR3 sequences, approximately 7.3% seen once. The receptor's source is a female patient between 2 and 15 years old who had a stem cell transplant for Fanconi anemia, so the T cells may come from the graft donor. The specimen was peripheral blood, collected 360 days after TCRalphabeta/CD19-depleted stem cell transplant. V is TRBV6-2 or TRBV6-3 and J is TRBJ1-2, with 10 bases that match TRBD1. CDR3 region: CASSFPGQGLGDTF. The CDR3 DNA sequence: TGTGCCAGCAGTTTCCCGGGACAGGGGCTTGGCGACACCTTC.